Listed below are T cell receptor beta chains from one sample, sequenced in a study of cytomegalovirus exposure and HLA in healthy donors. Profiled with immunoSEQ multiplex PCR; TCRdb holds only in-frame clones, not every one. This sample has about 120,000 clones, with 88% found just once. The sample comprised PBMCs. These receptors were obtained from a woman younger than 35 in good health and CMV-seropositive. Each CDR3 is given with its conserved first and last residue. A D gene is named only where the DNA matches it firmly. Clone size is stated in some rows and not others, as once, few, many or a class when expanded.

j_gene: TRBJ2-7
d_gene: TRBD2
v_gene: TRBV7-9
abundance: -
CDR3nt: TGTGCCAGCAGCCCGATAGCGGGAATCACCTACGAGCAGTACTTC
CDR3aa: CASSPIAGITYEQYF

j_gene: TRBJ2-2
d_gene: TRBD1
v_gene: TRBV11-3
abundance: -
CDR3nt: TGTGCCAGCAGCTTAGGCTCCCAGGGGGCGGATCCCGGGGAGCTGTTTTTT
CDR3aa: CASSLGSQGADPGELFF

j_gene: TRBJ2-1
d_gene: TRBD1
v_gene: TRBV11-2
abundance: once
CDR3nt: TGTGCCAGCAGCCAGGACAGGAACTCCTACAATGAGCAGTTCTTC
CDR3aa: CASSQDRNSYNEQFF

j_gene: TRBJ1-1
d_gene: TRBD1
v_gene: TRBV4-3
abundance: -
CDR3nt: TGCGCCAGCAGCTACAGACAGGGGAACACTGAAGCTTTCTTT
CDR3aa: CASSYRQGNTEAFF

j_gene: TRBJ2-2
d_gene: TRBD1
v_gene: TRBV6-6
abundance: -
CDR3nt: TGTGCCAGCAGTCAACCACAGGGGGCGAGCACCGGGGAGCTGTTTTTT
CDR3aa: CASSQPQGASTGELFF

j_gene: TRBJ1-2
d_gene: -
v_gene: TRBV5-4
abundance: -
CDR3nt: TGTGCCAGCAGCTTGGACGGTTATGGCTACACCTTC
CDR3aa: CASSLDGYGYTF

j_gene: TRBJ1-2
d_gene: -
v_gene: TRBV14
abundance: -
CDR3nt: TGTGCCAGCAGCCCGGCGGGGGTTACCTATGGCTACACCTTC
CDR3aa: CASSPAGVTYGYTF

j_gene: TRBJ2-5
d_gene: TRBD1
v_gene: TRBV11-3
abundance: -
CDR3nt: TGTGCCAGCAGCTTAGATATGGGCAGGGGGCTTCAAGAGACCCAGTACTTC
CDR3aa: CASSLDMGRGLQETQYF

j_gene: TRBJ2-7
d_gene: -
v_gene: TRBV29-1
abundance: -
CDR3nt: TGCAGCGTAGCACAGTCCTACGAGCAGTACTTC
CDR3aa: CSVAQSYEQYF

j_gene: TRBJ2-1
d_gene: TRBD1
v_gene: TRBV7-6
abundance: -
CDR3nt: TGTGCCAGCAGCGATCGACAGGGGGTGAGCAATGAGCAGTTCTTC
CDR3aa: CASSDRQGVSNEQFF

j_gene: TRBJ1-2
d_gene: -
v_gene: TRBV27
abundance: -
CDR3nt: TGTGCCAGCAGTCAGCAGGGGTTGAACTATGGCTACACCTTC
CDR3aa: CASSQQGLNYGYTF

j_gene: TRBJ1-2
d_gene: TRBD1
v_gene: TRBV18
abundance: -
CDR3nt: TGTGCCAGCTCCCCCAGAGGGCAGGGGGTACATGGCTACACCTTC
CDR3aa: CASSPRGQGVHGYTF

j_gene: TRBJ2-5
d_gene: -
v_gene: TRBV18
abundance: once
CDR3nt: TGTGCCAGCTCACCACGATCGGGGGAGACCCAGTACTTC
CDR3aa: CASSPRSGETQYF

j_gene: TRBJ2-5
d_gene: TRBD1
v_gene: TRBV30
abundance: -
CDR3nt: TGTGCCTGGGGGTTCGGGACAGGGTCATTTTCAGAGACCCAGTACTTC
CDR3aa: CAWGFGTGSFSETQYF

j_gene: TRBJ1-5
d_gene: -
v_gene: TRBV6-5
abundance: once
CDR3nt: TGTGCCAGCAGTATGACAGTGTCGAATCAGCCCCAGCATTTT
CDR3aa: CASSMTVSNQPQHF

j_gene: TRBJ1-1
d_gene: -
v_gene: TRBV30
abundance: -
CDR3nt: TGTGCCTGGAGTGTCTCAGTAAGGAACACTGAAGCTTTCTTT
CDR3aa: CAWSVSVRNTEAFF

j_gene: TRBJ2-1
d_gene: -
v_gene: TRBV7-9
abundance: -
CDR3nt: TGTGCCAGCAGCCCGACAGCCGCCTACAATGAGCAGTTCTTC
CDR3aa: CASSPTAAYNEQFF

j_gene: TRBJ1-2
d_gene: -
v_gene: TRBV4-3
abundance: -
CDR3nt: TGCGCCAGCAGCCAAGGCCGGGAACAGAGTTATGGCTACACCTTC
CDR3aa: CASSQGREQSYGYTF

j_gene: TRBJ1-2
d_gene: TRBD1
v_gene: TRBV5-1
abundance: -
CDR3nt: TGCGCCAGCAGCCGTGACGGACAGGGGTATGGCTACACCTTC
CDR3aa: CASSRDGQGYGYTF

j_gene: TRBJ2-2
d_gene: TRBD1
v_gene: TRBV5-1
abundance: -
CDR3nt: TGCGCCAGCAGCTGGACAGGGGAAACCGGGGAGCTGTTTTTT
CDR3aa: CASSWTGETGELFF

j_gene: TRBJ1-6
d_gene: -
v_gene: TRBV6-5
abundance: -
CDR3nt: TGTGCCAGCAGTCCAGGACAGCATTATAATTCACCCCTCCACTTT
CDR3aa: CASSPGQHYNSPLHF

j_gene: TRBJ2-2
d_gene: TRBD2
v_gene: TRBV9
abundance: -
CDR3nt: TGTGCCAGCAGCGTTAGCGGGGGGGCCTATGGGGAGCTGTTTTTT
CDR3aa: CASSVSGGAYGELFF

j_gene: TRBJ1-2
d_gene: TRBD1
v_gene: TRBV6-1
abundance: -
CDR3nt: TGTGCCAGCAGGTCCACCGGGACAGTCTATGGCTACACCTTC
CDR3aa: CASRSTGTVYGYTF

j_gene: TRBJ2-7
d_gene: -
v_gene: TRBV14
abundance: -
CDR3nt: TGTGCCAGCAGCCAAGATCGCCGTCAAAACCGGGAGCAGTACTTC
CDR3aa: CASSQDRRQNREQYF

j_gene: TRBJ2-1
d_gene: -
v_gene: TRBV10-3
abundance: -
CDR3nt: TGTGCCATCAGTGGGAGGGGTTCCTACAATGAGCAGTTCTTC
CDR3aa: CAISGRGSYNEQFF

j_gene: TRBJ1-1
d_gene: -
v_gene: TRBV5-6
abundance: -
CDR3nt: TGTGCCAGCAGCTTGGCCGTGGACAGCCTTGGGTGGGGCACTGAAGCTTTCTTT
CDR3aa: CASSLAVDSLGWGTEAFF

j_gene: TRBJ2-2
d_gene: TRBD2
v_gene: TRBV5-4
abundance: -
CDR3nt: TGTGCCAGCAGCCCAGGACTAGCGGGAGGTTCCGACACCGGGGAGCTGTTTTTT
CDR3aa: CASSPGLAGGSDTGELFF